This entry concerns a single T cell receptor beta chain. Its antigen is not identified. A multiplex PCR was run with 60 Vbeta primers and 13 Jbeta primers. Data came from immunoSEQ multiplex PCR; TCRdb stores just in-frame clones and leaves some out. Of 150,000 to 200,000 clones in the sample, roughly 74% were seen once. The data originate from a study of cytomegalovirus exposure and HLA in healthy donors. The study, taken as a whole, reports: The classifier reportedly diagnosed cytomegalovirus status with high specificity and sensitivity. A later analysis reportedly found fewer N-insertions in an Asian-associated ancestry cluster than the roughly 670-donor mean.

CDR3 length equals 15 residues. The germline CDR1 and CDR2 sequences are LGHNA and YSLEER. V was trimmed by 4 bases and J by 6 bases, leaving 19 bases between them. At the time of sampling, donors were nominally healthy, though unrecorded immune exposures were likely. The source material was PBMCs. The TCR was taken from a male donor in good health and CMV-seronegative. The V call is TRBV4-3, the J call TRBJ2-7; D is perhaps TRBD1 (8 bases). The DNA of the CDR3 is TGCGCCAGCAGCCCCGGACAGGGACTACTTTGCGAGCAGTACTTC. This codes for CASSPGQGLLCEQYF.